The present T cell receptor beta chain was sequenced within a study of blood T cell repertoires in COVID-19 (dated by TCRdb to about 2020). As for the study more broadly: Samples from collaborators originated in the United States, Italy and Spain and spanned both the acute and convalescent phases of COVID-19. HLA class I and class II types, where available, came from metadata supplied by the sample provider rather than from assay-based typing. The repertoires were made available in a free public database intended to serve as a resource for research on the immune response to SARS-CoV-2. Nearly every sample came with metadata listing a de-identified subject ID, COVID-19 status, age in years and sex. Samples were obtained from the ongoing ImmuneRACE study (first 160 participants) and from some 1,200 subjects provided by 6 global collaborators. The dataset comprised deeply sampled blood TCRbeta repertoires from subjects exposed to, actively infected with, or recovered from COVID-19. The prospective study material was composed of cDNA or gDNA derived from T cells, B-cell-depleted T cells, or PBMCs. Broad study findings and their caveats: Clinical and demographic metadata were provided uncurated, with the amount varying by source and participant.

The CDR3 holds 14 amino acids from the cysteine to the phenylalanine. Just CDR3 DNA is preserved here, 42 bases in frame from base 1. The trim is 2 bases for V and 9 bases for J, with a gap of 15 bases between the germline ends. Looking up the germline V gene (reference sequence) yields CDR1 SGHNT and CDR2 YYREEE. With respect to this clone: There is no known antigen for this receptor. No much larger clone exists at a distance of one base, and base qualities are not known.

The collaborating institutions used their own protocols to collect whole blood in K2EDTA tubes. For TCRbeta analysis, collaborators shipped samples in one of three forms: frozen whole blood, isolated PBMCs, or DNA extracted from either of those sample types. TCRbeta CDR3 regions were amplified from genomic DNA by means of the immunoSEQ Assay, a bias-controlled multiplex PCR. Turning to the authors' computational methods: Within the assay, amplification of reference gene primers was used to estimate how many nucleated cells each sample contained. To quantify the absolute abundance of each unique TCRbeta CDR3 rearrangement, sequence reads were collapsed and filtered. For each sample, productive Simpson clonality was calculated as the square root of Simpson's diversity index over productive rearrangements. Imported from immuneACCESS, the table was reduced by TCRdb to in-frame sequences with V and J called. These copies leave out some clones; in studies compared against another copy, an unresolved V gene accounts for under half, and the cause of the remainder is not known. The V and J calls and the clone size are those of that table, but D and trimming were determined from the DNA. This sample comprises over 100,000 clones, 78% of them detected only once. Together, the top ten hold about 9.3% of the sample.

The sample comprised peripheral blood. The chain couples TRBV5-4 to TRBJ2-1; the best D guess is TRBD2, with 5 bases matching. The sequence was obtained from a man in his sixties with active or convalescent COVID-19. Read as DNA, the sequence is TGTGCCAGCAGCTTAAGGGCTGTCCGGGGTGAGCAGTTCTTC. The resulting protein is CASSLRAVRGEQFF. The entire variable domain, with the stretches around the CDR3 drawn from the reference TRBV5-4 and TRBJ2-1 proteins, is ETGVTQSPTHLIKTRGQQVTLRCSSQSGHNTVSWYQQALGQGPQFIFQYYREEENGRGNFPPRFSGLQFPNYSSELNVNALELDDSALYLCASSLRAVRGEQFFGPGTRLTVL.